The 16 T cell receptor beta chains given below trace back to one sample, sequenced in a study of chemoradiotherapy in HPV16-positive cancers. Libraries were prepared by immunoSEQ multiplex PCR; TCRdb keeps only in-frame clonotypes and omits some of them. The repertoire holds roughly 6,200 clones, with around 83% as singletons. Sequencing was performed on tumor tissue, taken from a patient who underwent chemoradiotherapy. Receptors were obtained from a human donor with HPV-associated anogenital cancer.

The V and J genes are TRBV4-2 and TRBJ2-7, with D tentatively TRBD2 (5 bases). From germline, CDR1 is LGHNA and CDR2 YNFKEQ. This CDR3 spans 15 amino acids. Trimming pared 0 bases from V and 2 bases from J, leaving 11 bases between. The CDR3 DNA sequence: TGTGCCAGCAGCCAAGAAGAAGCGGCGACCTACGAGCAGTACTTC. It is translated as CASSQEEAATYEQYF.

The chain combines TRBV7-2 with TRBJ2-7; a weak D match, TRBD2 (7 bases). The CDR3 contains 14 residues. V lost 5 bases and J lost 7, with 18 bases in between. The germline V gene has CDR1 SGHTA and CDR2 FQGNSA. Here the CDR3 reads CASSPGWGRGEQYF. DNA for the CDR3: TGTGCCAGCAGCCCCGGGTGGGGGAGGGGGGAGCAGTACTTC.

The gene calls are TRBV7-9 and TRBJ2-1; perhaps TRBD2 as D (6 bases). The CDR3 covers 13 residues. V was clipped by 5 bases and J by 7 bases, with 12 bases between them. CDR1 SEHNR and CDR2 FQNEAQ come from the germline V gene (reference sequence). In DNA form, the CDR3 reads TGTGCCAGCAGCGTAAGACTAGAGAATGAGCAGTTCTTC. Protein product: CASSVRLENEQFF.

The chain carries TRBV9 and TRBJ2-3; 11 bases fit TRBD2. Germline trimming cut 1 base from V and 7 bases from J; bases unmatched to any gene: 5. This CDR3 has 15 residues. The germline V gene has CDR1 SGDLS and CDR2 YYNGEE. CDR3 in amino acids: CASSVKLAGENTQYF. CDR3 sequence (DNA): TGTGCCAGCAGCGTAAAACTAGCGGGGGAGAATACGCAGTATTTT.

The chain has TRBV6-1 and TRBJ2-3, with D possibly TRBD1 on 5 matching bases. Between the trimmed V and J ends, which lost 8 bases and 0 bases, there was a span of 15 bases. CDR1 is MNHNS and CDR2 is SASEGT in the germline V gene. This CDR3 is built from 15 residues. The CDR3 region is CASLQERPSTDTQYF. CDR3 sequence (DNA): TGTGCCAGCCTACAGGAGCGACCTAGCACAGATACGCAGTATTTT.

This sequence joins TRBV11-3 and TRBJ2-2; D is uncertain. CDR1 and CDR2 (germline): SGHNT, YENEEA. CDR3 length equals 15 residues. V lost 0 bases and J 5 bases, leaving 10 bases between the germline ends. CDR3: CASSLDRALTGELFF. The CDR3 bases are TGTGCCAGCAGCTTAGATCGGGCTCTTACCGGGGAGCTGTTTTTT.

In this sample, this clone turned up once. This chain links TRBV5-1 with TRBJ1-3; TRBD1 agrees at 10 bases. Germline CDR1 is SGHRS and CDR2 is YFSETQ. With 4 bases clipped from V and 2 bases from J, the junction kept 3 bases outside the gene matches. The CDR3 is 15 residues long. The CDR3 here is CASSGTGVPGNTIYF. Here the CDR3 DNA reads TGCGCCAGCAGCGGGACAGGGGTCCCTGGAAACACCATATATTTT.

The chain links TRBV5-4 to TRBJ2-3, with a possible D match to TRBD2 (7 bases). The V end lost 2 bases, the J end lost 5 bases, and 12 bases lay between the germline ends. The length of the CDR3 is 14 residues. Germline V lookup: CDR1 SGHNT, CDR2 YYREEE (reference sequence). CDR3 amino acids: CASSLGGAGDTQYF. In DNA form, the CDR3 reads TGTGCCAGCAGCTTAGGGGGGGCCGGAGATACGCAGTATTTT.

This chain joins TRBV30 and TRBJ2-7; 9 bases fit TRBD1. The CDR3 sequence is 14 residues long. In germline, CDR1 is GTSNPN, CDR2 SVGIG (reference sequence). With V trimmed by 4 bases and J by 0 bases, 4 bases remained unmatched. The CDR3 DNA follows: TGTGCCTGGAACACGGGACAGGGCTCCTACGAGCAGTACTTC. Protein sequence: CAWNTGQGSYEQYF.

The chain carries TRBV6-5 and TRBJ2-7; no clear D. This CDR3 is built from 15 residues. The V and J ends lost 2 bases and 5 bases respectively, with 16 bases between them. Germline values: CDR1 MNHEY, CDR2 SVGAGI. The CDR3 protein is CASSYRTGTRHEQYF. CDR3 nucleotide sequence: TGTGCCAGCAGTTACAGGACCGGAACTCGACACGAGCAGTACTTC.

The rearrangement joins TRBV11-2 to TRBJ2-7; D unresolved. CDR3 size: 14 residues. Looked up from germline, CDR1 is SGHAT and CDR2 is FQNNGV. V was clipped by 0 bases and J by 2 bases, with 8 bases between them. CDR3 region: CASSLDYGPYEQYF. DNA of the CDR3: TGTGCCAGCAGCTTAGATTATGGCCCCTACGAGCAGTACTTC.

In this sample, this clone turned up a few times. The chain links TRBV2 to TRBJ2-1; no clear D. Trimming removed 4 bases at V and 1 base at J, with 14 bases between. The CDR3 consists of 16 residues. Looked up from germline, CDR1 is SNHLY and CDR2 is FYNNEI. The CDR3 region has the DNA TGTGCCAGCAGTGCGCCAAACTTGAAGTCCTACAATGAGCAGTTCTTC. Translating gives CASSAPNLKSYNEQFF.

The chain couples TRBV20-1 to TRBJ1-2, with D hard to call. The CDR3 length is 9 residues. Germline lookup yields CDR1 DFQATT and CDR2 SNEGSKA (reference sequence). The V end was cut by 5 bases, the J end by 5 bases, with 3 bases between. DNA of the CDR3: TGCAGTGCTTTTTATGGCTACACCTTC. This translates into CSAFYGYTF.

The V call is TRBV29-1, the J call TRBJ2-5, with D unresolved. The germline V and J ends were trimmed by 3 bases and 0 bases, with 8 bases remaining between them. This CDR3 contains 13 residues. Germline CDR1 is SQVTM and CDR2 is ANQGSEA. The CDR3 protein is CSVDFGYQETQYF. CDR3 sequence (DNA): TGCAGCGTTGATTTCGGGTACCAAGAGACCCAGTACTTC.

The chain links TRBV7-9 to TRBJ2-7; 7 bases match TRBD1. V gave up 1 base and J gave up 5 bases; unmatched junction bases: 5. Germline V gives CDR1 SEHNR, CDR2 FQNEAQ (reference sequence). There are 14 residues in the CDR3. The CDR3 DNA reads as TGTGCCAGCAGCTTAGTACAGGGGTTCCACGAGCAGTACTTC. It yields the protein CASSLVQGFHEQYF.

Concerning this clone: Compared with germline, one end of the junction differs, possibly owing to a read error. The chain recombines TRBV6-1 with TRBJ2-1; D is unresolved. Germline V gene lookup returns CDR1 MNHNS and CDR2 SASEGT. The CDR3 is 11 amino acids. CDR3: CASREEAEQFF. The CDR3 bases are TGTGCCAGCAGGGAAGAGGCCGAGCAGTTCTTC.